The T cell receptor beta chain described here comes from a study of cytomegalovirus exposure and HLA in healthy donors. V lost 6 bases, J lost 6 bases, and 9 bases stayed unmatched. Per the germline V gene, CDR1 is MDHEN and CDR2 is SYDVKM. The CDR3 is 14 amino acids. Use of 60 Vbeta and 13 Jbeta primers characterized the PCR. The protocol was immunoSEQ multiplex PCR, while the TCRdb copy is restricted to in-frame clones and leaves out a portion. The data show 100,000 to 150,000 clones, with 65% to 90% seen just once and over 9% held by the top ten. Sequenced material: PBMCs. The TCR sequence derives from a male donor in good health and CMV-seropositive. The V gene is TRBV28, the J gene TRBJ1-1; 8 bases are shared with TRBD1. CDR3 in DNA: TGTGCCAGCAGCCCGGCGACAGGGGAGGCTGAAGCTTTCTTT. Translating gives CASSPATGEAEAFF.